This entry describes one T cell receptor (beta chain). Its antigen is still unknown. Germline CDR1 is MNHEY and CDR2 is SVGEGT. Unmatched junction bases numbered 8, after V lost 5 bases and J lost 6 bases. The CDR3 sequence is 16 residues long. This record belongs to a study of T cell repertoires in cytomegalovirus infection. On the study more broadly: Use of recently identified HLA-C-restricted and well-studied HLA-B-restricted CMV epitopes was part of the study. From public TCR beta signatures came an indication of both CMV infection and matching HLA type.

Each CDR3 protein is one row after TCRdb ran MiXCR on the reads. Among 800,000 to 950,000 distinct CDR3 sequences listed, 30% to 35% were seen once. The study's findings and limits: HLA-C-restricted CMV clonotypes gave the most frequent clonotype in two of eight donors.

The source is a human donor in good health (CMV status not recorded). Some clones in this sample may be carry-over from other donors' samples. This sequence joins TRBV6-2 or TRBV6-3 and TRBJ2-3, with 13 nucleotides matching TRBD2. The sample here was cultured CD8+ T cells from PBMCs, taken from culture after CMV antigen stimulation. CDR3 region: CASSPVLTSGGDTQYF. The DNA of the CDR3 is TGTGCCAGCAGTCCCGTCTTGACTAGCGGGGGGGATACGCAGTATTTT.